These 20 T cell receptor beta chains were sequenced from one sample in a study of cytomegalovirus exposure and HLA in healthy donors. Both 60 Vbeta primers and 13 Jbeta primers went into the PCR. Profiling relied on immunoSEQ multiplex PCR, and the TCRdb table lists in-frame clones only, not all of them. The table records about 150,000 clones, around four fifths of them present only once. The sequencing input was PBMCs. Receptors originate from a boy between 2 and 15 years old in good health and CMV-seronegative.

The chain couples TRBV6-1 to TRBJ1-2, with D unclear. In germline, CDR1 is MNHNS, CDR2 SASEGT. Trimming stripped 6 bases from V and 8 bases from J, with 19 bases between. The CDR3 length is 14 residues. In DNA form, the CDR3 reads TGTGCCAGCAGACAGATCACGTCAAGGATCGGCTACACCTTC. Translated: CASRQITSRIGYTF.

The J gene is TRBJ1-1, the V gene TRBV28; 8 bases line up with TRBD1. The germline V gene encodes CDR1 MDHEN and CDR2 SYDVKM. V trimming: 6 bases; J trimming: 4 bases; junction bases outside the gene matches: 7. The CDR3 spans 14 residues. Written as DNA, the CDR3 is TGTGCCAGCAGGACCGGACAGGGTATCACTGAAGCTTTCTTT. It yields the protein CASRTGQGITEAFF. Using reference TRBV28 and TRBJ1-1 for the parts outside the CDR3, the full variable domain is DVKVTQSSRYLVKRTGEKVFLECVQDMDHENMFWYRQDPGLGLRLIYFSYDVKMKEKGDIPEGYSVSREKKERFSLILESASTNQTSMYLCASRTGQGITEAFFGQGTRLTVV.

The chain links TRBV7-9 to TRBJ2-1; TRBD2 matches 8 bases. V shed 6 bases and J 4 bases; nucleotides not matched to a gene: 14. CDR1 is SEHNR, CDR2 FQNEAQ, per germline (reference sequence). This CDR3 has 17 amino acids. This chain's CDR3 is CASRGGAGVPEYNEQFF. The CDR3 nucleotides are TGTGCCAGCAGGGGGGGAGCGGGAGTACCGGAGTACAATGAGCAGTTCTTC.

V usage is TRBV7-2 and J usage is TRBJ2-1; 10 bases line up with TRBD2. Germline V CDR1 and CDR2: SGHTA, FQGNSA. V was clipped by 4 bases and J by 7 bases; unmatched bases: 10. This CDR3 comprises 16 residues. The CDR3 DNA sequence: TGTGCCAGCAGCTCCGGTCGTCTAGCGGGGGCGAATGAGCAGTTCTTC. It translates to CASSSGRLAGANEQFF.

In this sample, this clone turned up once. CDR3 loop: CASSLAGGPSETQYF. The DNA of the CDR3 is TGCGCCAGCAGCTTAGCGGGGGGGCCGTCAGAGACCCAGTACTTC. The V gene is TRBV5-1, the J gene TRBJ2-5, with 10 bases that match TRBD2. The CDR3 runs to 15 residues. The germline V gene has CDR1 SGHRS and CDR2 YFSETQ. The ends lost 2 bases at V and 4 bases at J; junction bases unmatched: 5.

This sequence joins TRBV27 and TRBJ2-1; 10 nucleotides agree with TRBD1. Germline lookup yields CDR1 MNHEY and CDR2 SMNVEV (reference sequence). The CDR3 extends over 16 amino acids. The J segment lost 8 bases and the V segment lost 1 base, leaving 8 bases of the junction unmatched. The CDR3 sequence is CASSLFGDRGFDEQFF. Here the CDR3 DNA reads TGTGCCAGCAGTTTATTCGGGGACAGGGGTTTCGATGAGCAGTTCTTC.

The rearrangement links TRBV12-5 to TRBJ2-1, with D possibly matching TRBD2 (6 bases). Germline lookup yields CDR1 LGHNT and CDR2 FRNRAP. This CDR3 is built from 17 residues. V was shortened by 0 bases and J by 4 bases, with 16 bases between the two germline ends. The CDR3 nucleotides read TGTGCTAGTGGTTTGGTACCGGGGGTCGGAAATTACAATGAGCAGTTCTTC. This gives the protein CASGLVPGVGNYNEQFF.

This chain uses TRBV10-1 with TRBJ2-5; 10 nucleotides line up with TRBD1. The CDR3 is 13 amino acids. Germline V gene data show CDR1 as WNHNN and CDR2 as SYGVQD (reference sequence). V lost 6 bases, J lost 5 bases, and 3 bases stayed unmatched. The CDR3 is CASSRDRGETQYF. The CDR3 DNA sequence: TGCGCCAGCAGCCGGGACAGGGGTGAGACCCAGTACTTC.

This chain joins TRBV5-1 and TRBJ2-3; 10 bases fit TRBD2. The germline gives CDR1 SGHRS, CDR2 YFSETQ. With 0 bases clipped from V and 1 base from J, the junction kept 5 bases outside the gene matches. The CDR3 has 17 residues. This chain's CDR3 is CASSLALAGVGTDTQYF. The CDR3 DNA is TGCGCCAGCAGCTTGGCGCTAGCGGGGGTTGGCACAGATACGCAGTATTTT.

The chain is built from TRBV6-5 and TRBJ1-1, with D tentatively TRBD1 (6 bases). Per the germline V gene, CDR1 is MNHEY and CDR2 is SVGAGI. This CDR3 contains 13 residues. V dropped 2 bases and J dropped 6 bases, with 10 bases sitting between them. CDR3 sequence reads: CASSYEGGSEAFF. Here the CDR3 DNA reads TGTGCCAGCAGTTACGAGGGGGGGTCTGAAGCTTTCTTT.

In this sample, this clone turned up a few times. This chain connects TRBV11-1 to TRBJ2-7, with 8 bases matching TRBD1. Trimming took 5 bases from V and 3 from J; bases not matched to a gene: 9. CDR1 and CDR2 (germline): SGHAT, FQDESV (reference sequence). This CDR3 is 15 amino acids long. The CDR3 reads CASSPVRTGNYEQYF. The CDR3 coding sequence is TGTGCCAGCAGCCCGGTCCGGACAGGGAACTACGAGCAGTACTTC.

The gene calls are TRBV4-2 and TRBJ1-1; D may be TRBD1 (6 bases). Germline loops: CDR1 LGHNA, CDR2 YNFKEQ. V was clipped by 2 bases and J by 3 bases, with 10 bases between them. This CDR3 contains 14 residues. CDR3 in amino acids: CASSQQGIDTEAFF. CDR3 bases: TGTGCCAGCAGCCAACAGGGGATTGACACTGAAGCTTTCTTT.

V and J are TRBV29-1 and TRBJ1-2, with D uncertain. The CDR3 extends over 12 amino acids. Germline CDR1 and CDR2: SQVTM and ANQGSEA. Trimming stripped 5 bases from V and 8 bases from J, with 15 bases between. The CDR3 bases are TGCAGCGTTAGTCCCGGGGTCGGCGGCTACACCTTC. Translating gives CSVSPGVGGYTF. The full variable domain, in which reference TRBV29-1 and TRBJ1-2 provide the parts outside the CDR3, is SAVISQKPSRDICQRGTSLTIQCQVDSQVTMMFWYRQQPGQSLTLIATANQGSEATYESGFVIDKFPISRPNLTFSTLTVSNMSPEDSSIYLCSVSPGVGGYTFGSGTRLTVV.

V gene TRBV27 combines with J gene TRBJ1-1; 7 bases are a match to TRBD1. The V and J ends lost 6 bases and 9 bases, in that order; junction bases with no gene match: 4. Germline-derived CDR1 and CDR2 are MNHEY and SMNVEV (reference sequence). The CDR3 is made up of 11 amino acids. Here the CDR3 reads CASRAGQKAFF. As DNA, the CDR3 is TGTGCCAGCAGGGCGGGACAGAAAGCTTTCTTT.

The chain combines TRBV6-4 with TRBJ2-1; TRBD2 aligns across 9 bases. This CDR3 has 18 amino acids. Germline lookup yields CDR1 MRHNA and CDR2 SNTAGT. With 0 bases clipped from V and 7 bases from J, the junction kept 13 bases outside the gene matches. The CDR3 bases are TGTGCCAGCAGTGACTCGATGCGGGCTGGCGGGAGGGGGAATGAGCAGTTCTTC. Amino acids: CASSDSMRAGGRGNEQFF.

This clone was detected a few times. The chain uses TRBV29-1 and TRBJ1-1, with 8 bases identical to TRBD1. The CDR3 spans 14 residues. Germline V CDR1 and CDR2: SQVTM, ANQGSEA. V lost 4 bases to trimming and J lost 5 bases; unmatched junction nucleotides: 9. DNA for the CDR3: TGCAGCGTTGTTCCGACAGGGGAGCGGACTGAAGCTTTCTTT. Translated, it gives CSVVPTGERTEAFF.

The chain employs TRBV7-2 and TRBJ1-3; D not resolved. The CDR3 covers 14 residues. The V end was cut by 1 base, the J end by 2 bases, with 6 bases between. Germline CDR1 and CDR2: SGHTA and FQGNSA. CDR3 nucleotide sequence: TGTGCCAGCAGCTTAGAATCAGCTGGAAACACCATATATTTT. Its translation is CASSLESAGNTIYF. The variable domain in full, with the rest retrieved from reference TRBV7-2 and TRBJ1-3, is GAGVSQSPSNKVTEKGKDVELRCDPISGHTALYWYRQSLGQGLEFLIYFQGNSAPDKSGLPSDRFSAERTGGSVSTLTIQRTQQEDSAVYLCASSLESAGNTIYFGEGSWLTVV.

The chain combines TRBV5-4 with TRBJ2-5; 7 bases map to TRBD2. With 4 bases clipped from V and 5 bases from J, the junction kept 11 bases outside the gene matches. Germline lookup yields CDR1 SGHNT and CDR2 YYREEE (reference sequence). This CDR3 comprises 15 residues. The CDR3 DNA follows: TGTGCCAGCAGCAACCAGCGGGGCCCCGGGGAGACCCAGTACTTC. Its protein product is CASSNQRGPGETQYF.

The J gene is TRBJ1-1, the V gene TRBV25-1, with unresolved D. The CDR3 totals 13 residues. In germline, CDR1 is MGHDK, CDR2 SYGVNS. The germline V and J ends were trimmed by 6 bases and 7 bases, with 15 bases remaining between them. The CDR3 region is CASSYSEFGEAFF. The DNA of the CDR3 is TGTGCCAGCAGCTACTCGGAGTTTGGTGAAGCTTTCTTT.

The V gene is TRBV5-6, the J gene TRBJ1-6; a weak D match, TRBD1 (5 bases). The germline gives CDR1 SGHDT, CDR2 YYEEEE. The V gene lost 1 base and the J gene lost 8 bases, with 13 bases spanning the gap. This CDR3 spans 15 amino acids. The CDR3, as DNA: TGTGCCAGCAGCTTGAGGAGCAGGGTCCATTCACCCCTCCACTTT. Its translation: CASSLRSRVHSPLHF.